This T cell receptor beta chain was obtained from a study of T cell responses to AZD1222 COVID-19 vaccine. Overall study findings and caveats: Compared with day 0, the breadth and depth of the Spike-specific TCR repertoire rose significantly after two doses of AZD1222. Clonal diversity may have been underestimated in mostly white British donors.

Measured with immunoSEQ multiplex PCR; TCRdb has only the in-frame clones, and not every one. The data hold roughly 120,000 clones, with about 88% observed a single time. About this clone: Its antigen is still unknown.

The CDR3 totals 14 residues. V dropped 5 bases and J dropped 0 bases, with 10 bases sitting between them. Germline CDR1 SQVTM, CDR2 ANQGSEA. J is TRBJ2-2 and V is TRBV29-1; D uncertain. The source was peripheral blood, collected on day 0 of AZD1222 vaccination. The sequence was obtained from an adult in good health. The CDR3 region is CSVRVFANTGELFF. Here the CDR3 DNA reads TGCAGCGTTAGGGTATTCGCGAACACCGGGGAGCTGTTTTTT.